This T cell receptor beta chain is from a study of blood T cells in healthy people across ages. Study-level background: In model experiments, template switching was able to capture about one barcoded beta molecule for every two T cells that were present. Points from the study as a whole: Per-million-T-cell TCR beta diversity fell roughly linearly with age. Unknown CMV status may confound age-related changes in expanded clones.

After removal of 3 bases from V and 4 bases from J, the junction contained 8 bases not matched to a gene. Germline V gives CDR1 MGHRA, CDR2 YSYEKL. The CDR3 has 16 amino acids. It was with a sample-barcoded 5' primer and a J-beta primer mix that a second PCR of roughly 7 to 12 cycles was run. From the 5' RACE reads, TCRdb called clonotypes with MiXCR, one entry per CDR3 protein. The data contain some 700,000 distinct CDR3 sequences, approximately 21% of them seen just once; the ten biggest clones take up around a fifth. Comment on this clonotype: Its specificity is unknown.

This rearrangement joins TRBV4-1 to TRBJ2-3, with TRBD2 matching 9 bases. The sample taken for sequencing was blood. The TCR originated in a man aged 70-80 years in good health. In DNA, the CDR3 is TGCGCCAGCAGCCATGCCGGGACTAGCCCCCCAGATACGCAGTATTTT. Protein: CASSHAGTSPPDTQYF.